The present T cell receptor (beta chain) was sequenced within a study of blood T cells in healthy people across ages. Study results and limitations: Per million T cells, TCR beta diversity dropped roughly linearly as age increased. Estimated diversity, derived from one million T cells, was regarded as an underestimate.

Note on this clonotype: Its antigen is not identified.

Between the trimmed V and J ends, which lost 3 bases and 3 bases, there was a span of 26 bases. The CDR3 is made up of 19 amino acids. Combining a sample-barcoded 5' primer with a J-beta primer mix, a second PCR ran for roughly 6 to 12 cycles. MiXCR, run by TCRdb on the 5' RACE reads, gives a single entry per CDR3 protein. Of around 500,000 distinct CDR3 sequences listed, 45% to 55% were seen once; the top ten hold around 24%. V and J are TRBV12-3 or TRBV12-4 and TRBJ2-5; perhaps D is TRBD1 or TRBD2 (5 bases each). The clonotype was recovered from an older man in good health. The sequencing input was blood. CDR3 bases: TGTGCCAGCAGTTTTACGTCCATAGCGACAACTACCAGGGAAGAGACCCAGTACTTC. Residues: CASSFTSIATTTREETQYF.